What follows are 10 T cell receptor beta chains derived from one specimen sequenced in a study of shared clonotypes between healthy human individuals. The table came from immunoSEQ multiplex PCR; TCRdb's copy has only in-frame clones and leaves some out. The sample holds 600,000 or so clones, 95% to 98% seen once. CD8 cells classed as naive were CD45RO-negative and positively selected for CCR7, excluding terminally differentiated effector memory CD45RA+ cells. The sample was naive CD8+ T cells sorted from blood. The receptors originated from a man aged 25 to 40 in good health.

The chain combines TRBV4-1 with TRBJ2-7; perhaps TRBD2 as D (6 bases). This CDR3 contains 13 residues. Trimming stripped 3 bases from V and 6 bases from J, with 12 bases between. The germline gives CDR1 MGHRA, CDR2 YSYEKL. DNA for the CDR3: TGCGCCAGCAGCCATCTTTCGGGGGTCGAGCAGTACTTC. Protein sequence: CASSHLSGVEQYF.

CDR3 in DNA: TGTGCCAGCTGTCAGACTAGCGGCGTCTACGAGCAGTACTTC. Protein: CASCQTSGVYEQYF. V and J are TRBV28 and TRBJ2-7, with 9 nucleotides matching TRBD2. The CDR3 totals 14 residues. CDR1 MDHEN and CDR2 SYDVKM come from the germline V gene. The J segment lost 3 bases and the V segment lost 8 bases, leaving 8 bases of the junction unmatched.

This clone was detected only once. The chain carries TRBV5-1 and TRBJ2-1; 7 bases fit TRBD2. CDR1 and CDR2 (germline): SGHRS, YFSETQ. The CDR3 loop spans 17 amino acids. Trimming took 1 base from V and 8 from J; bases not matched to a gene: 15. CDR3 in DNA: TGCGCCAGCAGCTTGAAGACTAGCCCGTTCATCGGAGATGAGCAGTTCTTC. It is translated as CASSLKTSPFIGDEQFF.

The chain has TRBV11-1 and TRBJ2-7; TRBD1 might be the D (5 bases). CDR3 length: 16 amino acids. Between the trimmed V and J ends, which lost 3 bases and 2 bases, there was a span of 17 bases. Germline CDR1 reads SGHAT; CDR2 reads FQDESV (reference sequence). CDR3 sequence: CASSFTQAETPYEQYF. The CDR3 DNA is TGTGCCAGCAGCTTCACACAGGCCGAAACCCCCTACGAGCAGTACTTC.

The chain carries TRBV5-1 and TRBJ2-7; TRBD2 matches 10 bases. The CDR3 consists of 15 residues. Germline assignment: CDR1 SGHRS and CDR2 YFSETQ. The V and J ends lost 3 bases and 3 bases, in that order; junction bases with no gene match: 6. CDR3 sequence: CASSSGTSAYYEQYF. CDR3 sequence (DNA): TGCGCCAGCAGCTCCGGGACTAGCGCTTACTACGAGCAGTACTTC.

This clone was counted a single time. The chain is built from TRBV6-6 and TRBJ1-1; 7 positions agree with TRBD1. The junction had 8 bases not matched to a gene; V was cut back by 10 bases and J by 3 bases. Germline CDR1 reads MNHNY; CDR2 reads SVGAGI (reference sequence). The CDR3 extends over 13 amino acids. The CDR3, as DNA: TGTGCCACCCGACAGGGTTTGGACACTGAAGCTTTCTTT. Translating it yields CATRQGLDTEAFF.

Note on this clone: The identical CDR3 is also encoded by other nucleotide sequences in the sample. The chain has TRBV5-1 and TRBJ2-1; D call uncertain. The germline V and J ends were trimmed by 2 bases and 6 bases, with 3 bases remaining between them. Per the germline V gene, CDR1 is SGHRS and CDR2 is YFSETQ. The CDR3 contains 11 residues. As DNA, the CDR3 is TGCGCCAGCAGCTTTTCCAATGAGCAGTTCTTC. Translation: CASSFSNEQFF.

The chain employs TRBV5-8 and TRBJ2-5; 12 nucleotides line up with TRBD1. Germline V gene sequence: CDR1 SGHTS, CDR2 YDEGEE. The CDR3 sequence is 15 residues long. The V segment lost 4 bases and the J segment 5 bases; nucleotides outside the gene matches: 6. CDR3 region: CASSARDRGLETQYF. For the CDR3, the DNA is TGTGCCAGCAGCGCCAGGGACAGGGGGCTGGAGACCCAGTACTTC.

This clone has only a few counts. The gene calls are TRBV7-9 and TRBJ1-4, with TRBD1 matching over 10 bases. The CDR3 loop spans 17 amino acids. The germline V gene encodes CDR1 SEHNR and CDR2 FQNEAQ (reference sequence). V lost 5 bases and J lost 6; bases outside the gene matches: 12. In nucleotides, the CDR3 is TGTGCCAGCAGCACCCGGGACAGGGGTGTTCGGCATGAAAAACTGTTTTTT. Amino acids: CASSTRDRGVRHEKLFF.

The V and J genes are TRBV28 and TRBJ1-1, with D uncertain. This CDR3 has 16 amino acids. Trimming left V 2 bases short and J 3 bases short, with 16 bases between. The V gene's germline CDR1 is MDHEN and CDR2 SYDVKM. CDR3 nucleotide sequence: TGTGCCAGCAGTTTACCAGGTTGGGTTGGGGACACTGAAGCTTTCTTT. Its protein product is CASSLPGWVGDTEAFF.